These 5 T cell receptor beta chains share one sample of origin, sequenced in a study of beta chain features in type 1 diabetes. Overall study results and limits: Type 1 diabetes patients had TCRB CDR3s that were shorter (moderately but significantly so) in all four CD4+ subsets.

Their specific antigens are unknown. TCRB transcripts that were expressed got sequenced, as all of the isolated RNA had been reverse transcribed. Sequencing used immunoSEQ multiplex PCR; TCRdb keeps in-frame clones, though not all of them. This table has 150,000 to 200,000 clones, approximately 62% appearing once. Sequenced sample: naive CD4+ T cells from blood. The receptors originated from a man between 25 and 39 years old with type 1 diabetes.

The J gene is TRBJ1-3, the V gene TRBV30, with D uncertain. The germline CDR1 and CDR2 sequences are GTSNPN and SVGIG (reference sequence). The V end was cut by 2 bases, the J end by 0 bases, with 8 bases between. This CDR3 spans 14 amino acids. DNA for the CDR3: TGTGCCTGGAGTAGAACTGTCTCTGGAAACACCATATATTTT. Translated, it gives CAWSRTVSGNTIYF.

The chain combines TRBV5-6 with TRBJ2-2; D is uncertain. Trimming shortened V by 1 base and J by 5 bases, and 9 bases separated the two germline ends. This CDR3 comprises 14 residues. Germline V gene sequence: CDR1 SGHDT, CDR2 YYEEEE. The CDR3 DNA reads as TGTGCCAGCAGCTTGTCACAGAAGACCGGGGAGCTGTTTTTT. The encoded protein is CASSLSQKTGELFF.

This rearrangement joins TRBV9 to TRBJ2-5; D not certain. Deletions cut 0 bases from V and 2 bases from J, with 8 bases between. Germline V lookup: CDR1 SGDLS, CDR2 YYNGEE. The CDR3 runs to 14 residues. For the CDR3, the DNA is TGTGCCAGCAGCGTAGATTTTGGTCAAGAGACCCAGTACTTC. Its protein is CASSVDFGQETQYF.

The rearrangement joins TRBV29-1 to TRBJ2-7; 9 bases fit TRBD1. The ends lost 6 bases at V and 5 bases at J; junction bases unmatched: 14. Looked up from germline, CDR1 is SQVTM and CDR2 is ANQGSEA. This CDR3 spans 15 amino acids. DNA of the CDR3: TGCAGCGTCGGTTATACTACAGGGGGCAGGGACGAGCAGTACTTC. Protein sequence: CSVGYTTGGRDEQYF.

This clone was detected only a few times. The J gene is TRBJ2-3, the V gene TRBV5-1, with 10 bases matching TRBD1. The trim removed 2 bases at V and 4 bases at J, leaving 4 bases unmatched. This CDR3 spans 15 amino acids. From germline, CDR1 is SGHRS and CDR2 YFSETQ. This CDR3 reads CASSFRDRGPDTQYF. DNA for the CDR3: TGCGCCAGCAGCTTCCGGGACAGGGGACCAGATACGCAGTATTTT.